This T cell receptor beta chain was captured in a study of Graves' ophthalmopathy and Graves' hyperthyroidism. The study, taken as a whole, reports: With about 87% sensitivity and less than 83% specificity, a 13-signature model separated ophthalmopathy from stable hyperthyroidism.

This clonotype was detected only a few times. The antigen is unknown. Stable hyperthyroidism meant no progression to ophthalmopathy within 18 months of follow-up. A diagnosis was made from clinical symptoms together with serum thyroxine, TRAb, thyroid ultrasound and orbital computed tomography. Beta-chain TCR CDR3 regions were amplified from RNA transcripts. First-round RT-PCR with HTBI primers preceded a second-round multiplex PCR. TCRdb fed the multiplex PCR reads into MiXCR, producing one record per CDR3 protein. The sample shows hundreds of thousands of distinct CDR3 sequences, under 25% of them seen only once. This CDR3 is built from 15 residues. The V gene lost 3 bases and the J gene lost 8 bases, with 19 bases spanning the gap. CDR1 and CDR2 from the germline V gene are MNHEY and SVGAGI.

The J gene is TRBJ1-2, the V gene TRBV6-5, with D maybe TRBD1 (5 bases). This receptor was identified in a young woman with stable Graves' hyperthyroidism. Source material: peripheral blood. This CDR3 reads CASSYSARVIQGYTF. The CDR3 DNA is TGTGCCAGCAGTTATTCCGCCAGGGTAATTCAAGGCTACACCTTC.